The rows below give T cell receptor beta chains drawn from one sample of a study of blood T cell repertoires in COVID-19. The method was immunoSEQ multiplex PCR; TCRdb's version includes in-frame clones alone and lacks a portion of them. The sample lists under 150,000 clones, less than 90% occurring once. The sequencing sample was made of peripheral blood. These TCRs come from a human donor in a cohort sampled during active COVID-19. The CDR3 runs from the conserved cysteine through the conserved F or W. The D gene is left open where the match is weak. The size field is filled for only some rows; it gives once, few, many or a size class.

cdr3_aa: CSASMGGRETQYF
cdr3_nt: TGCAGTGCTAGTATGGGGGGACGGGAGACCCAGTACTTC
j_call: TRBJ2-5
d_call: -
v_call: TRBV20-1
clone_size: few

cdr3_aa: CASSLGSGGGNNEQFF
cdr3_nt: TGTGCCAGCAGCTTAGGGAGTGGCGGGGGCAACAATGAGCAGTTCTTC
j_call: TRBJ2-1
d_call: -
v_call: TRBV7-2
clone_size: -

cdr3_aa: CASSQAQQGSPSRIQEKLFF
cdr3_nt: TGTGCCAGCAGCCAAGCTCAACAGGGGTCACCATCCCGGATTCAGGAAAAACTGTTTTTT
j_call: TRBJ1-4
d_call: TRBD1
v_call: TRBV3-1/TRBV3-2
clone_size: -

cdr3_aa: CASSFGTGSNQPQHF
cdr3_nt: TGTGCCAGCAGCTTTGGGACAGGTAGCAATCAGCCCCAGCATTTT
j_call: TRBJ1-5
d_call: TRBD1
v_call: TRBV7-2
clone_size: -

cdr3_aa: CASSPRLLVDSQPQHF
cdr3_nt: TGTGCCAGCAGTCCAAGGCTCCTCGTGGACAGTCAGCCCCAGCATTTT
j_call: TRBJ1-5
d_call: -
v_call: TRBV28
clone_size: -

cdr3_aa: CAWSVTGTNYGYTF
cdr3_nt: TGTGCCTGGAGTGTAACAGGAACTAACTATGGCTACACCTTC
j_call: TRBJ1-2
d_call: -
v_call: TRBV30
clone_size: -

cdr3_aa: CASSQPVGGGNTIYF
cdr3_nt: TGCGCCAGCAGCCAACCCGTCGGGGGAGGAAACACCATATATTTT
j_call: TRBJ1-3
d_call: -
v_call: TRBV4-1
clone_size: -

cdr3_aa: CASGTLDSYNEQFF
cdr3_nt: TGTGCCAGCGGGACACTCGATTCCTACAATGAGCAGTTCTTC
j_call: TRBJ2-1
d_call: -
v_call: TRBV2
clone_size: few

cdr3_aa: CASSLETGVNQPQHF
cdr3_nt: TGCGCCAGCAGCTTGGAGACAGGGGTGAATCAGCCCCAGCATTTT
j_call: TRBJ1-5
d_call: TRBD1
v_call: TRBV5-1
clone_size: -

cdr3_aa: CASSEGHPAQYF
cdr3_nt: TGTGCCAGCAGTGAGGGACACCCGGCCCAGTACTTC
j_call: TRBJ2-5
d_call: -
v_call: TRBV6-1
clone_size: -

cdr3_aa: CASSPSPGDTEAFF
cdr3_nt: TGTGCCAGCTCACCAAGTCCCGGAGACACTGAAGCTTTCTTT
j_call: TRBJ1-1
d_call: -
v_call: TRBV18
clone_size: -

cdr3_aa: CASSLLGVSPNEQYF
cdr3_nt: TGTGCCAGCAGCTTGCTTGGAGTCTCGCCCAACGAGCAGTACTTC
j_call: TRBJ2-7
d_call: -
v_call: TRBV5-4
clone_size: -

cdr3_aa: CASNPAGMNTEAFF
cdr3_nt: TGTGCCAGCAATCCGGCAGGGATGAACACTGAAGCTTTCTTT
j_call: TRBJ1-1
d_call: -
v_call: TRBV2
clone_size: -

cdr3_aa: CASSPQAGGTEAFF
cdr3_nt: TGTGCCAGCAGCCCCCAGGCCGGGGGCACTGAAGCTTTCTTT
j_call: TRBJ1-1
d_call: -
v_call: TRBV7-2
clone_size: many

cdr3_aa: CASSVDTGGFSGNTIYF
cdr3_nt: TGTGCCAGCAGCGTAGATACAGGGGGTTTCTCTGGAAACACCATATATTTT
j_call: TRBJ1-3
d_call: TRBD1
v_call: TRBV9
clone_size: -

cdr3_aa: CAWSYGRGYEQYF
cdr3_nt: TGTGCCTGGAGTTATGGCAGGGGATACGAGCAGTACTTC
j_call: TRBJ2-7
d_call: -
v_call: TRBV30
clone_size: -

cdr3_aa: CASSQSGNQPQHF
cdr3_nt: TGCGCCAGCAGCCAATCGGGCAATCAGCCCCAGCATTTT
j_call: TRBJ1-5
d_call: -
v_call: TRBV4-1
clone_size: -

cdr3_aa: CASSSVDSYGYTF
cdr3_nt: TGCGCCAGCAGCTCAGTAGACAGCTATGGCTACACCTTC
j_call: TRBJ1-2
d_call: -
v_call: TRBV5-1
clone_size: -

cdr3_aa: CASSPWDTEAFF
cdr3_nt: TGTGCCAGCAGCCCCTGGGACACCGAAGCTTTCTTT
j_call: TRBJ1-1
d_call: -
v_call: TRBV11-2
clone_size: few

cdr3_aa: CASSQAWQGNTEAFF
cdr3_nt: TGTGCCAGCAGCCAAGCTTGGCAGGGAAACACTGAAGCTTTCTTT
j_call: TRBJ1-1
d_call: -
v_call: TRBV14
clone_size: -

cdr3_aa: CAWRSAGTSRGYTF
cdr3_nt: TGTGCCTGGAGGAGCGCCGGGACTTCGAGAGGCTACACCTTC
j_call: TRBJ1-2
d_call: -
v_call: TRBV30
clone_size: -

cdr3_aa: CASSTGETGSPLHF
cdr3_nt: TGCGCCAGCAGTACGGGCGAGACAGGATCACCCCTCCACTTT
j_call: TRBJ1-6
d_call: -
v_call: TRBV10-2
clone_size: -

cdr3_aa: CASSPRTEIQYF
cdr3_nt: TGTGCCAGCTCACCTAGGACAGAGATTCAGTACTTC
j_call: TRBJ2-4
d_call: -
v_call: TRBV18
clone_size: -

cdr3_aa: CAISTTGNTEAFF
cdr3_nt: TGTGCCATCAGCACGACAGGGAACACTGAAGCTTTCTTT
j_call: TRBJ1-1
d_call: -
v_call: TRBV10-3
clone_size: -

cdr3_aa: CASSKSGRMFF
cdr3_nt: TGTGCCAGCAGCAAAAGCGGGAGGATGTTTTTT
j_call: TRBJ1-4
d_call: -
v_call: TRBV21-1
clone_size: -

cdr3_aa: CASSIGRNTEAFF
cdr3_nt: TGTGCCAGTAGTATTGGGCGGAACACTGAAGCTTTCTTT
j_call: TRBJ1-1
d_call: -
v_call: TRBV19
clone_size: few

cdr3_aa: CASSLQGPYGYTF
cdr3_nt: TGTGCCAGCAGCCTACAGGGACCGTATGGCTACACCTTC
j_call: TRBJ1-2
d_call: -
v_call: TRBV28
clone_size: -

cdr3_aa: CASSLAIYSSYNEQFF
cdr3_nt: TGTGCCAGCAGCTTGGCTATCTACAGCTCCTACAATGAGCAGTTCTTC
j_call: TRBJ2-1
d_call: -
v_call: TRBV5-5
clone_size: once